The clone carrying this T cell receptor (beta chain) is deemed medium-sized. Its antigen is currently unknown. This entry is derived from a study of regulatory dendritic cells for organ transplantation. Whole-study findings and limits: Among resting subsets, memory CD8+ cells contained the most alloreactive clonotypes. Regulatory dendritic cells appeared to expand memory CD8+ clones less than mature ones. Between individuals, the alloreactive memory CD8+ T cell pool differed considerably.

Only in-frame clones appear in the TCRdb table, and some are missing; sequencing was by immunoSEQ multiplex PCR. The data contain under 15,000 clones, 74% of them singletons. The length of the CDR3 is 15 residues. Germline CDR1 reads SGHAT; CDR2 reads FQNNGV. Trimming removed 6 bases from V and 14 bases from J; junction bases left unmatched: 13. Sorted T cells were CFSE-labeled and cultured 4 to 5 days with allogeneic regulatory or mature dendritic cells at 1:10. FACS sorted CD4+ or CD8+ T cells into CD45RA+ naive and CD45RO+ memory. The sequence came from a human donor in good health. The source material was naive CD4+ T cells from blood cultured with regulatory dendritic cells. Subset here: CD45RA+ naive T cells. The J gene is TRBJ1-6, the V gene TRBV11-2, with TRBD1 identical over 10 bases. The CDR3 loop is CASRSGGQGSLALHF. CDR3 DNA: TGTGCCAGCAGATCGGGGGGACAGGGGTCTTTGGCCCTCCACTTT.